Presented here are 2 T cell receptor beta chains from one specimen sequenced in a study of T cells in Graves' hyperthyroidism and ophthalmopathy. TCR beta CDR3 regions were amplified from RNA transcripts. A set of HTBI primers served as the primers for a first-round RT-PCR of the TCR CDR3. TCRdb re-called the multiplex PCR reads with MiXCR, one entry per CDR3 protein. The sample shows approximately 700,000 distinct CDR3 sequences, 45% of them seen only once. The sequenced sample was peripheral blood or thyroid tissue (not recorded which). The receptors originated from an adult man with Graves' disease, either hyperthyroidism or ophthalmopathy (not recorded which).

CDR3 sequence: CASSLRGTSGAYEQYF. Here the CDR3 DNA reads TGTGCCAGCAGCTTACGCGGGACTAGCGGAGCCTACGAGCAGTACTTC. The chain couples TRBV7-9 to TRBJ2-7; 11 nucleotides agree with TRBD2. The germline V gene encodes CDR1 SEHNR and CDR2 FQNEAQ (reference sequence). The V and J ends lost 2 bases and 2 bases, in that order; junction bases with no gene match: 5. CDR3 length: 16 residues.

A few counts support this clonotype. The chain employs TRBV7-8 and TRBJ1-2; D ambiguous. The germline V and J ends were trimmed by 5 bases and 8 bases, with 18 bases remaining between them. The CDR3 covers 14 residues. Germline V CDR1 and CDR2: SGHVS, FQNEAQ. The CDR3 DNA follows: TGTGCCAGCAGCCTCCCCGACGGGGTAGGGGGCTACACCTTC. It codes for CASSLPDGVGGYTF.